This TCR beta chain emerged from a study of blood T cells in healthy people across ages. Study-level findings and limits: Long-lived donors carried more naive CD4+ cells and greater diversity than aged donors.

Looked up from germline, CDR1 is MNHNS and CDR2 is SASEGT. The CDR3 contains 14 residues. Trimming cost V 0 bases and J 4 bases, with 9 bases left between them. On this clonotype itself: Antigen: not known.

For the second PCR, which ran for roughly 6 to 12 cycles, a sample-barcoded 5' primer and a J-beta primer mix were used. Through a template-switch adaptor with 12 random nucleotides, each cDNA molecule received a tag. Each CDR3 protein is one row after TCRdb ran MiXCR on the 5' RACE reads. The top ten hold 3% of the sample, which has around 800,000 distinct CDR3 sequences, 25% to 30% seen once. The data also belong to a second study, concerning T cells of mothers and their children. This second report adds: Samples were provided by three healthy Caucasian mothers and their six children.

The chain links TRBV6-1 to TRBJ2-5; tentative D call: TRBD2 (6 bases). Sample: blood. This receptor was taken from a boy between 10 and 17 years old in good health. CDR3 sequence reads: CASSEARLGETQYF. In DNA form, the CDR3 reads TGTGCCAGCAGTGAAGCGAGACTAGGAGAGACCCAGTACTTC.